The 3 T cell receptor beta chains below come from one sample, sequenced in a study of blood T cells in healthy people across ages. A J-beta primer mix and a sample-barcoded 5' primer were used in a second PCR of about 6 to 12 cycles. TCRdb recomputed calls from the 5' RACE reads with MiXCR, one row per CDR3 protein. The table has 800,000 or so distinct CDR3 sequences, roughly 25% seen once. These sequences were also reported in another study, on T cells of mothers and their children.

Material: blood. The receptors stem from a boy aged 5-17 years in good health.

This clonotype occurred a few times. The CDR3 reads CATSRVLASTGSNEKLFF. DNA for the CDR3: TGTGCCACCAGCAGAGTCCTCGCCTCGACAGGGTCAAATGAAAAACTGTTTTTT. The V call is TRBV15, the J call TRBJ1-4, with 7 bases aligning to TRBD1. This CDR3 spans 18 amino acids. With V trimmed by 1 base and J by 5 bases, 13 bases remained unmatched. Germline-derived CDR1 and CDR2 are LNHNV and YYDKDF (reference sequence).

This clonotype occurred a few times. The V call is TRBV20-1, the J call TRBJ1-1; D not resolved. The CDR3 totals 12 residues. Trimming left V 8 bases short and J 8 bases short, with 18 bases between. Germline V lookup: CDR1 DFQATT, CDR2 SNEGSKA (reference sequence). The CDR3 DNA reads TGCAGTACCCGGGAGACGGGATGGGAAGCTTTCTTT. This codes for CSTRETGWEAFF.

The V and J genes are TRBV9 and TRBJ2-1; perhaps D is TRBD1 or TRBD2 (5 bases each). Germline V gene sequence: CDR1 SGDLS, CDR2 YYNGEE. Trimming removed 4 bases from V and 3 bases from J, with 14 bases in between. The CDR3 consists of 15 residues. CDR3 coding DNA: TGTGCCAGCAGCTGGGGGACCACTATCTACAATGAGCAGTTCTTC. It translates to CASSWGTTIYNEQFF.